The 17 T cell receptor beta chains in this list originate from one sample, sequenced in a study of blood T cells in healthy people across ages. Combining a sample-barcoded 5' primer with a J-beta primer mix, a second PCR ran for about 6 to 12 cycles. TCRdb reanalysed the 5' RACE reads using MiXCR and keeps one entry per CDR3 protein. This table has more than 450,000 distinct CDR3 sequences, 25% to 35% appearing once. Another study also made use of these data, one on T cells of mothers and their children.

The material sequenced was blood. The receptors come from a boy between 2 and 10 years old in good health.

This chain uses TRBV14 with TRBJ2-7; the match to TRBD2 covers 8 bases. V was clipped by 0 bases and J by 4 bases; unmatched bases: 5. CDR1 is SGHDN and CDR2 is FVKESK in the germline V gene. The CDR3 has 15 residues. In DNA, the CDR3 is TGTGCCAGCAGCCAAGATCCGGGAGGGAATTACGAGCAGTACTTC. Its protein product is CASSQDPGGNYEQYF.

This clonotype was seen a handful of times. The chain couples TRBV12-3 or TRBV12-4 to TRBJ2-5; tentatively, D is TRBD1 or TRBD2 (5 bases each). Trimming shortened V by 3 bases and J by 3 bases, and 17 bases separated the two germline ends. There are 16 residues in the CDR3. The CDR3 spells CASSFGATTTEETQYF. The CDR3 DNA reads as TGTGCCAGCAGTTTTGGGGCGACTACCACCGAAGAGACCCAGTACTTC.

Remarks on this clonotype: Germline is not matched at one junction end, which may reflect a read error. CDR3 region: CASSHFTEGGEKPFF. The DNA for the CDR3 is TGTGCCAGCAGCCACTTTACCGAAGGTGGTGAAAAACCGTTTTTT. The chain recombines TRBV7-9 with TRBJ1-4; unclear D gene. The CDR3 has 15 residues. Germline CDR1 reads SEHNR; CDR2 reads FQNEAQ (reference sequence).

The chain combines TRBV18 with TRBJ2-7; D is possibly TRBD2 (5 bases). V lost 6 bases, J lost 6 bases, and 12 bases lay in between. The CDR3 sequence is 12 residues long. Germline CDR1 reads KGHSH; CDR2 reads LQKENI. CDR3: CASSTDAGEQYF. The DNA for the CDR3 is TGTGCCAGCTCGACCGACGCGGGCGAGCAGTACTTC.

As for this clonotype: One end of the junction does not line up with germline, which may come from a read error. V and J are TRBV6-5 and TRBJ2-7, with TRBD1 matching over 12 bases. The CDR3 runs to 15 residues. Germline V lookup: CDR1 MNHEY, CDR2 SVGAGI. The CDR3 loop is CASSLGQGAGYEQYF. CDR3 bases: TGCGCCAGCAGTTTGGGACAGGGGGCTGGCTACGAGCAGTACTTC.

The chain employs TRBV7-9 and TRBJ2-1, with TRBD2 matching over 7 bases. Germline V gives CDR1 SEHNR, CDR2 FQNEAQ (reference sequence). V lost 11 bases to trimming and J lost 1 base; unmatched junction nucleotides: 8. This CDR3 is 14 amino acids long. The CDR3 DNA follows: TGTGCCCTTGGGGAGGGACGGTCCTACAATGAGCAGTTCTTC. It translates to CALGEGRSYNEQFF.

This chain uses TRBV19 with TRBJ1-2; a possible D gene is TRBD1 (5 bases). The CDR3 spans 15 residues. Germline V lookup: CDR1 LNHDA, CDR2 SQIVND (reference sequence). Trimming removed 5 bases at V and 6 bases at J, with 19 bases between. CDR3 residues: CASSVPGGEWNGYTF. CDR3 DNA sequence: TGTGCCAGTAGTGTTCCTGGGGGGGAATGGAATGGCTACACCTTC.

This clonotype was seen more than once but under ten times. The chain has TRBV6-5 and TRBJ2-5; D could derive from TRBD1 or TRBD2 (6 bases each). CDR1 is MNHEY, CDR2 SVGAGI, per germline. V lost 6 bases and J lost 11, with 19 bases in between. The CDR3 totals 13 residues. The DNA of the CDR3 is TGTGCCAGCAGGAGGACGGAGGAGGGGGAGCAGTACTTC. Amino acid sequence: CASRRTEEGEQYF.

The rearrangement links TRBV21-1 to TRBJ2-2; TRBD2, as called in the table, went unchecked against the DNA. TRBV21-1 is classified as a pseudogene. The CDR3 extends over 18 amino acids. DNA of the CDR3: TGTGCCAGCAGCAAGGCCGGGGAGACTAGCGGGAGGTCCGGGGAGCTGTTTTTT. It translates to CASSKAGETSGRSGELFF.

The chain combines TRBV30 with TRBJ2-1, with a tentative D call TRBD1 (6 bases). The germline V gene has CDR1 GTSNPN and CDR2 SVGIG (reference sequence). The germline V and J ends were trimmed by 7 bases and 7 bases, with 11 bases remaining between them. This CDR3 region has 11 residues. Here the CDR3 DNA reads TGTGCCTCACAGGGATATAATGAGCAGTTCTTC. This encodes CASQGYNEQFF. The variable domain in full, with the rest retrieved from reference TRBV30 and TRBJ2-1, is SQTIHQWPATLVQPVGSPLSLECTVEGTSNPNLYWYRQAAGRGLQLLFYSVGIGQISSEVPQNLSASRPQDRQFILSSKKLLLSDSGFYLCASQGYNEQFFGPGTRLTVL.

This clonotype appeared a few times. This chain links TRBV6-1 with TRBJ1-3, with D maybe TRBD1 (6 bases). V lost 6 bases and J 0 bases, leaving 15 bases between the germline ends. Germline V lookup: CDR1 MNHNS, CDR2 SASEGT. The CDR3 extends over 16 amino acids. CDR3 DNA sequence: TGTGCCAGCAGCCCCGGCAGGGGCTTCTCTGGAAACACCATATATTTT. It specifies CASSPGRGFSGNTIYF.

V usage is TRBV7-2 and J usage is TRBJ2-3; tentative D call: TRBD1 (5 bases). Germline V lookup: CDR1 SGHTA, CDR2 FQGNSA. CDR3 length: 15 residues. The V end lost 3 bases, the J end lost 5 bases, and 15 bases lay between the germline ends. CDR3 in amino acids: CASSFGALVIDTQYF. CDR3 in DNA: TGTGCCAGCAGCTTTGGGGCGCTAGTCATAGATACGCAGTATTTT.

In this sample, this clonotype turned up a few times. The J gene is TRBJ2-7, the V gene TRBV29-1; 9 bases line up with TRBD1. The end of the DNA is better explained by TRBJ2-5, so the J call may be wrong. Germline loops: CDR1 SQVTM, CDR2 ANQGSEA. This CDR3 has 14 residues. The chain's CDR3 is CSVERPGQGETQYF. The CDR3 DNA sequence: TGCAGCGTTGAGCGGCCGGGACAGGGCGAGACCCAGTACTTC.

The rearrangement links TRBV10-3 to TRBJ2-3; 7 bases are a match to TRBD1. This CDR3 spans 14 amino acids. From germline, CDR1 is ENHRY and CDR2 SYGVKD. V lost 4 bases, J lost 2 bases, and 3 bases stayed unmatched. The CDR3 coding sequence is TGTGCCATCAGTGGGGGACAGCACACAGATACGCAGTATTTT. Its protein product is CAISGGQHTDTQYF.

This clonotype was recorded a few times. The chain recombines TRBV20-1 with TRBJ1-4; no reliable D call. Per germline, CDR1 DFQATT and CDR2 SNEGSKA (reference sequence). V dropped 0 bases and J dropped 7 bases, with 6 bases sitting between them. This CDR3 is built from 12 residues. The CDR3 sequence: CSARELSEKLFF. CDR3 DNA: TGCAGTGCTAGAGAGTTGAGTGAAAAACTGTTTTTT.

The V call is TRBV7-9, the J call TRBJ2-5; TRBD1 agrees at 7 bases. V shed 5 bases and J 5 bases; nucleotides not matched to a gene: 14. Germline loops: CDR1 SEHNR, CDR2 FQNEAQ (reference sequence). The CDR3 consists of 16 residues. Here the CDR3 reads CASSPMRTGPSETQYF. Here the CDR3 DNA reads TGTGCCAGCAGCCCAATGCGGACAGGACCCTCGGAGACCCAGTACTTC. Full variable domain (missing parts from reference TRBV7-9 and TRBJ2-5): DTGVSQNPRHKITKRGQNVTFRCDPISEHNRLYWYRQTLGQGPEFLTYFQNEAQLEKSRLLSDRFSAERPKGSFSTLEIQRTEQGDSAMYLCASSPMRTGPSETQYFGPGTRLLVL.

This clonotype occurred a few times. The chain employs TRBV18 and TRBJ1-2; 8 positions agree with TRBD1. After removal of 6 bases from V and 4 bases from J, the junction contained 13 bases not matched to a gene. Per the germline V gene, CDR1 is KGHSH and CDR2 is LQKENI. The CDR3 runs 16 residues. The CDR3 bases are TGTGCCAGCTCTCAAGTTTCTGGGACAGGAGTCTATGGCTACACCTTC. Residues: CASSQVSGTGVYGYTF. The full variable domain, with the rest looked up from reference TRBV18 and TRBJ1-2, is NAGVMQNPRHLVRRRGQEARLRCSPMKGHSHVYWYRQLPEEGLKFMVYLQKENIIDESGMPKERFSAEFPKEGPSILRIQQVVRGDSAAYFCASSQVSGTGVYGYTFGSGTRLTVV.